This entry is about one T cell receptor beta chain. This entry is derived from a study of blood T cell repertoires in COVID-19. Study context: Nucleic acid was either cDNA or gDNA, and it came from T cells, B-cell-depleted T cells, or PBMCs.

Only in-frame clones appear in the TCRdb table, and some are missing; sequencing was by immunoSEQ multiplex PCR. The table shows over 130,000 clones, with around 82% occurring only once. The germline V gene encodes CDR1 MNHNY and CDR2 SVGAGI (reference sequence). Trimming removed 0 bases from V and 1 base from J, with 7 bases in between. The CDR3 is 14 amino acids. Adults between roughly 18 and 95 years of age took part from some 25 US areas. Participant reports of clinical history set cohort assignment. The chain is built from TRBV6-6 and TRBJ2-7; D unresolved. Sequencing was carried out using PBMCs or T cells enriched from blood (not recorded which). The receptor was isolated from a man aged 45 to 65 in a cohort exposed to, infected with or recovered from COVID-19 (not recorded which). CDR3 protein: CASSYSRSSYEQYF. The CDR3 DNA sequence: TGTGCCAGCAGTTACTCCAGGTCTTCCTACGAGCAGTACTTC.